A single sample gave rise to the 25 T cell receptor beta chains below, sequenced in a study of CD8+CD57+ T cells in acquired aplastic anemia. Sequencing was done on patients that had shown CD8+CD57+ cell expansion by flow cytometry. The template for TCR beta VDJ and CDR3 sequence profiling was genomic DNA. TCRdb called the reads again in MiXCR, with one record for every CDR3 protein. The table lists 450,000 to 550,000 distinct CDR3 sequences, around 30% of them singletons. The sample was sorted CD4+, CD8+, or CD8+CD57+ T cells (not recorded which) from PBMCs. The origin of the receptors is a human donor with aplastic anemia.

This clonotype was observed at least ten times. This chain uses TRBV2 with TRBJ2-5; D is unclear. This CDR3 has 13 residues. Trimming stripped 6 bases from V and 1 base from J, with 9 bases between. From germline, CDR1 is SNHLY and CDR2 FYNNEI. This chain's CDR3 is CASRDGTQETQYF. CDR3 DNA: TGTGCCAGCAGGGACGGAACCCAAGAGACCCAGTACTTC.

This clonotype was seen at least ten times. CDR3 sequence reads: CSVERAGVGEAFF. CDR3 bases: TGCAGCGTTGAAAGAGCAGGGGTCGGTGAAGCTTTCTTT. The chain couples TRBV29-1 to TRBJ1-1, with D possibly TRBD1 on 6 matching bases. CDR3 length equals 13 residues. The germline V and J ends were trimmed by 2 bases and 7 bases, with 14 bases remaining between them. CDR1 and CDR2 from the germline V gene are SQVTM and ANQGSEA.

This clonotype showed up just a few times. The chain combines TRBV4-2 with TRBJ2-1; 8 nucleotides align to TRBD1. The J segment lost 3 bases and the V segment lost 0 bases, leaving 4 bases of the junction unmatched. Germline V CDR1 and CDR2: LGHNA, YNFKEQ. This CDR3 is built from 16 residues. CDR3 sequence reads: CASSQDPGQVYNEQFF. DNA for the CDR3: TGTGCCAGCAGCCAAGACCCGGGACAGGTCTACAATGAGCAGTTCTTC.

The chain combines TRBV12-3 or TRBV12-4 with TRBJ1-1; D call uncertain. Trimming pared 3 bases from V and 9 bases from J, leaving 17 bases between. The CDR3 contains 14 residues. The CDR3 DNA reads as TGTGCCAGCAGTTTGCTGGCCGATGTGGGTAAAGCTTTCTTT. Residues: CASSLLADVGKAFF.

The chain employs TRBV4-1 and TRBJ2-1; D may be TRBD2 (5 bases). The CDR3 covers 13 residues. Germline V CDR1 and CDR2: MGHRA, YSYEKL. V was cut by 0 bases and J by 9 bases, with 9 bases left in between. CDR3 in DNA: TGCGCCAGCAGCCAAGAGAACGCGGGTGAGCAGTTCTTC. Translated: CASSQENAGEQFF.

This clonotype has ten or more counts. The chain uses TRBV12-3 or TRBV12-4 and TRBJ1-2; TRBD1 aligns across 7 bases. The CDR3 runs 13 residues. V shed 6 bases, J shed 4 bases, and the junction held 5 bases outside the gene matches. In DNA form, the CDR3 reads TGTGCCAGCAGCTTGACAGGGACCTATGGCTACACCTTC. Translation: CASSLTGTYGYTF.

The sample holds many counts of this clonotype. This rearrangement joins TRBV5-1 to TRBJ1-2; D is unclear. The CDR3 has 14 amino acids. The V gene's germline CDR1 is SGHRS and CDR2 YFSETQ. Trimming removed 4 bases at V and 6 bases at J, with 16 bases between. CDR3 region: CASSLGRLSDGYTF. The CDR3 coding sequence is TGCGCCAGCAGCCTTGGACGCCTAAGCGATGGCTACACCTTC.

This sequence joins TRBV24-1 and TRBJ2-2; 8 positions agree with TRBD1. The CDR3 loop spans 16 amino acids. V shed 4 bases, J shed 4 bases, and the junction held 7 bases outside the gene matches. CDR1 is KGHDR and CDR2 is SFDVKD in the germline V gene. CDR3 sequence reads: CATSDPGTGITGELFF. The CDR3 DNA reads as TGTGCCACCAGTGACCCCGGGACAGGTATCACCGGGGAGCTGTTTTTT.

This rearrangement joins TRBV20-1 to TRBJ1-2, with 8 nucleotides matching TRBD1. Trimming cost V 7 bases and J 1 base; bases outside gene matches: 5. The germline gives CDR1 DFQATT, CDR2 SNEGSKA (reference sequence). The CDR3 sequence is 13 residues long. The CDR3 bases are TGCAGTGGAAGGACAGGGCATAACTATGGCTACACCTTC. It translates to CSGRTGHNYGYTF.

V is TRBV20-1 and J is TRBJ2-7, with 8 nucleotides matching TRBD1. There are 13 residues in the CDR3. Trimming took 4 bases from V and 4 from J; bases not matched to a gene: 6. In germline, CDR1 is DFQATT, CDR2 SNEGSKA (reference sequence). The CDR3 nucleotides read TGCAGTGCTAAAAGACAGGGGTCGTACGAGCAGTACTTC. Protein sequence: CSAKRQGSYEQYF.

This clonotype was observed a few times. The V gene is TRBV10-3, the J gene TRBJ1-5; D remains unclear. The germline gives CDR1 ENHRY, CDR2 SYGVKD. With 10 bases removed from V and 7 bases from J, the gap between germline ends came to 17 bases. The CDR3 is made up of 13 amino acids. CDR3 sequence reads: CASRQTGAQPQHF. The CDR3 nucleotides are TGTGCCAGCAGGCAGACCGGTGCGCAGCCCCAGCATTTT.

This clonotype was recorded a few times. This chain connects TRBV11-1 to TRBJ2-7; maybe TRBD1 (6 bases). V was shortened by 5 bases and J by 2 bases, with 19 bases between the two germline ends. The CDR3 runs to 16 residues. CDR1 SGHAT and CDR2 FQDESV come from the germline V gene (reference sequence). Here the CDR3 DNA reads TGTGCCAGCAGCCAACCTGGACAGACTACCACCTACGAGCAGTACTTC. It yields the protein CASSQPGQTTTYEQYF.

This clonotype was detected ten times or more. The chain recombines TRBV29-1 with TRBJ2-7; D uncertain. The V and J ends lost 4 bases and 2 bases respectively, with 12 bases between them. The CDR3 loop spans 13 amino acids. Per the germline V gene, CDR1 is SQVTM and CDR2 is ANQGSEA. The CDR3 protein is CSVGARNTYEQYF. The CDR3 DNA sequence: TGCAGCGTTGGGGCTCGTAACACCTACGAGCAGTACTTC.

On this clonotype: This may stem from a read error, because a much larger clone lies one nucleotide away. The rearrangement links TRBV20-1 to TRBJ1-2; 11 nucleotides line up with TRBD1. The CDR3 has 14 amino acids. CDR1 and CDR2 from the germline V gene are DFQATT and SNEGSKA (reference sequence). The CDR3 protein is CSAERDRGDYGYTF. DNA of the CDR3: TGCAGCGCTGAAAGGGACAGGGGGGACTATGGCTACACCTTC.

The chain carries TRBV24-1 and TRBJ1-1; tentative D call: TRBD1 (5 bases). CDR1 and CDR2 from the germline V gene are KGHDR and SFDVKD. The CDR3 spans 14 residues. V lost 4 bases and J 1 base, leaving 9 bases between the germline ends. The DNA for the CDR3 is TGTGCCACCAGTGAGGGCGGGGGGAACACTGAAGCTTTCTTT. It encodes CATSEGGGNTEAFF.

The chain carries TRBV30 and TRBJ2-5, with no clear D. The CDR3 loop spans 12 amino acids. CDR1 and CDR2 from the germline V gene are GTSNPN and SVGIG (reference sequence). Trimming took 5 bases from V and 3 from J, leaving 10 bases between them. CDR3 DNA: TGTGCCTGGGACCTCATTGAAGAGACCCAGTACTTC. Its protein is CAWDLIEETQYF.

This clonotype has only a few counts. The chain combines TRBV6-1 with TRBJ1-5, with D unclear. The CDR3 consists of 13 residues. V was trimmed by 11 bases and J by 4 bases, leaving 15 bases between them. Germline V CDR1 and CDR2: MNHNS, SASEGT. CDR3 coding DNA: TGTGCCGCAGCAAATTCCCTTAATCAGCCCCAGCATTTT. Translated: CAAANSLNQPQHF.

The table lists this clonotype with many counts. The gene calls are TRBV19 and TRBJ1-5; 7 positions agree with TRBD1. CDR3 length: 16 amino acids. Germline V gene lookup returns CDR1 LNHDA and CDR2 SQIVND (reference sequence). V lost 4 bases and J lost 9; bases outside the gene matches: 15. In nucleotides, the CDR3 is TGTGCCAGTAGTAAGACCGGGACAGCCAAAGGGGGGCCCCAGCATTTT. As protein: CASSKTGTAKGGPQHF. The whole variable domain, filled in from reference TRBV19 and TRBJ1-5, reads DGGITQSPKYLFRKEGQNVTLSCEQNLNHDAMYWYRQDPGQGLRLIYYSQIVNDFQKGDIAEGYSVSREKKESFPLTVTSAQKNPTAFYLCASSKTGTAKGGPQHFGDGTRLSIL.

The V gene is TRBV5-6, the J gene TRBJ2-7; D call uncertain. There are 14 residues in the CDR3. The V and J ends lost 0 bases and 4 bases respectively, with 11 bases between them. Germline V gives CDR1 SGHDT, CDR2 YYEEEE. The CDR3 DNA is TGTGCCAGCAGCTTGGGTGGCAGCCTTTACGAGCAGTACTTC. Its protein is CASSLGGSLYEQYF.

This clonotype appeared a few times. The genes are TRBV5-1 and TRBJ2-7, with 7 bases fitting TRBD2. Germline assignment: CDR1 SGHRS and CDR2 YFSETQ. J was trimmed by 7 bases and V by 1 base; bases with no gene match: 8. The CDR3 extends over 14 amino acids. CDR3 in amino acids: CASSLNGRNGEQYF. CDR3 DNA sequence: TGCGCCAGCAGCTTGAACGGGAGGAACGGGGAGCAGTACTTC.

In this sample, this clonotype turned up once. The chain couples TRBV19 to TRBJ1-6; D gene ambiguous. Trimming removed 3 bases at V and 7 bases at J, with 10 bases between. Germline CDR1 LNHDA, CDR2 SQIVND (reference sequence). This CDR3 contains 14 residues. CDR3 region: CASSMGLTNSPLHF. CDR3 bases: TGTGCCAGTAGTATGGGGTTGACCAATTCACCCCTCCACTTT.

The chain combines TRBV11-3 with TRBJ1-3, with D perhaps TRBD1 (5 bases). V shed 5 bases and J shed 0 bases, with 11 bases lying between them. The CDR3 runs 15 residues. CDR1 SGHNT and CDR2 YENEEA come from the germline V gene. The CDR3, as DNA: TGTGCCAGCAGCAGAGACGGGGGCTCTGGAAACACCATATATTTT. Translating gives CASSRDGGSGNTIYF.

The chain joins TRBV19 to TRBJ1-1; no firm D call. CDR3 length: 15 amino acids. Trimming pared 9 bases from V and 11 bases from J, leaving 28 bases between. The V gene's germline CDR1 is LNHDA and CDR2 SQIVND (reference sequence). The CDR3 DNA follows: TGTGCCAGCAGTTACTCGGGAGGTTTGGACGTGAATGCTTTCTTT. The encoded protein is CASSYSGGLDVNAFF.

This clonotype has ten or more counts. CDR3 sequence: CSGGFEAGANQPQHF. The CDR3, as DNA: TGCAGTGGGGGCTTCGAGGCAGGAGCCAATCAGCCCCAGCATTTT. The V gene is TRBV20-1, the J gene TRBJ1-5; tentatively, D is TRBD1 (5 bases). The CDR3 has 15 residues. The germline V gene encodes CDR1 DFQATT and CDR2 SNEGSKA (reference sequence). V was clipped by 7 bases and J by 3 bases, with 19 bases between them.

This rearrangement joins TRBV25-1 to TRBJ1-2; D may be TRBD1 (5 bases). This CDR3 contains 16 residues. Per the germline V gene, CDR1 is MGHDK and CDR2 is SYGVNS. V lost 4 bases and J lost 3, with 18 bases in between. CDR3 protein: CASSARDKTAYYGYTF. CDR3 DNA sequence: TGTGCCAGCAGTGCTAGAGATAAGACAGCTTACTATGGCTACACCTTC.